Below, 26 T cell receptor beta chains from the same sample are listed, as sequenced in a study of blood T cell repertoires in COVID-19. The assay was immunoSEQ multiplex PCR, and TCRdb's table has in-frame clones only and misses some. Of about 190,000 clones listed, approximately 91% were seen once; the top ten hold around 7%. The specimen sequenced was peripheral blood. The origin of the receptors is a middle-aged man with acute or convalescent COVID-19.

This sequence joins TRBV4-1 and TRBJ2-3; tentatively, D is TRBD1 (7 bases). CDR1 is MGHRA, CDR2 YSYEKL, per germline. The CDR3 length is 16 residues. With 0 bases removed from V and 6 bases from J, the gap between germline ends came to 16 bases. The chain's CDR3 is CASSQDESGGRDTQYF. The CDR3 DNA reads TGCGCCAGCAGCCAAGACGAGTCAGGGGGGAGGGATACGCAGTATTTT.

The chain couples TRBV6-5 to TRBJ2-3, with TRBD1 as a possible D gene (6 bases). The germline V gene has CDR1 MNHEY and CDR2 SVGAGI. The ends were cut back, 0 bases at V and 3 bases at J, with 13 bases in the middle. The CDR3 length is 16 residues. The CDR3 DNA sequence: TGTGCCAGCAGTTACTCGAACAGGGATCCTACAGATACGCAGTATTTT. Its translation: CASSYSNRDPTDTQYF.

The chain joins TRBV7-3 to TRBJ2-7, with 7 bases lining up with TRBD1. V shed 5 bases and J 2 bases; nucleotides not matched to a gene: 9. CDR3 length: 15 amino acids. In germline, CDR1 is SGHTA, CDR2 FQGTGA. The CDR3 reads CASSRRSGTAYEQYF. The CDR3, as DNA: TGTGCCAGCAGCAGACGCTCCGGGACAGCCTACGAGCAGTACTTC.

This rearrangement joins TRBV7-2 to TRBJ2-5, with 10 bases fitting TRBD1. The CDR3 contains 17 residues. V gave up 6 bases and J gave up 2 bases; unmatched junction bases: 12. Germline CDR1 SGHTA, CDR2 FQGNSA. The CDR3 DNA follows: TGTGCCAGCAGGTGGGGGACAGGGGCCTTGTCACAAGAGACCCAGTACTTC. It specifies CASRWGTGALSQETQYF. Supplemented by reference TRBV7-2 and TRBJ2-5, the full variable domain reads GAGVSQSPSNKVTEKGKDVELRCDPISGHTALYWYRQSLGQGLEFLIYFQGNSAPDKSGLPSDRFSAERTGGSVSTLTIQRTQQEDSAVYLCASRWGTGALSQETQYFGPGTRLLVL.

The CDR3 spells CASSPDSNEQFF. The CDR3 region has the DNA TGTGCCAGCAGCCCTGACAGCAATGAGCAGTTCTTC. The rearrangement links TRBV2 to TRBJ2-1; the D gene is possibly TRBD1 (5 bases). The CDR3 runs 12 residues. Deletions cut 6 bases from V and 6 bases from J, with 9 bases between. Germline V gives CDR1 SNHLY, CDR2 FYNNEI.

This clone was counted once. V is TRBV5-5 and J is TRBJ1-1; D gene uncertain. Germline V gene sequence: CDR1 SGHKS, CDR2 YYEKEE (reference sequence). This CDR3 has 13 residues. V lost 0 bases to trimming and J lost 1 base, with 4 bases between them. In DNA, the CDR3 is TGTGCCAGCAGCTTGGCTCGGAACACTGAAGCTTTCTTT. Its translation is CASSLARNTEAFF.

The chain has TRBV27 and TRBJ1-6; 8 nucleotides agree with TRBD1. CDR1 and CDR2 (germline): MNHEY, SMNVEV (reference sequence). The CDR3 spans 16 residues. The V segment lost 4 bases and the J segment 11 bases; nucleotides outside the gene matches: 13. CDR3 protein: CASSSYPRTGRPPLHF. Here the CDR3 DNA reads TGTGCCAGCAGTTCTTATCCCAGGACAGGGAGGCCACCCCTCCACTTT.

This clone was counted between two and nine times. V and J are TRBV6-5 and TRBJ1-2, with unresolved D. This CDR3 region has 13 residues. Per germline, CDR1 MNHEY and CDR2 SVGAGI. Trimming removed 2 bases from V and 6 bases from J, with 10 bases in between. CDR3 loop: CASSYNSIDGYTF. Written as DNA, the CDR3 is TGTGCCAGCAGTTACAACAGCATCGATGGCTACACCTTC.

This sequence joins TRBV7-2 and TRBJ2-5; 16 nucleotides line up with TRBD2. Trimming at V came to 6 bases and at J to 5 bases, leaving 9 bases not matched to a gene. CDR1 SGHTA and CDR2 FQGNSA come from the germline V gene. The CDR3 length is 17 residues. The CDR3 nucleotides are TGTGCCAGCAGGAAAGGGACTAGCGGGGGGGCCTACGAGACCCAGTACTTC. It translates to CASRKGTSGGAYETQYF.

This clone was seen only once. This chain uses TRBV6-5 with TRBJ1-1; perhaps TRBD1 as D (6 bases). CDR3 size: 14 residues. Trimming cost V 5 bases and J 1 base, with 11 bases left between them. Germline V gene sequence: CDR1 MNHEY, CDR2 SVGAGI. Here the CDR3 DNA reads TGTGCCAGCAGTCAGGGGCGGTGGAACACTGAAGCTTTCTTT. Translated: CASSQGRWNTEAFF.

The chain employs TRBV7-9 and TRBJ2-7, with unresolved D. This CDR3 has 12 residues. Trimming took 3 bases from V and 5 from J, leaving 8 bases between them. Germline V CDR1 and CDR2: SEHNR, FQNEAQ (reference sequence). CDR3 sequence reads: CASSLRRDEQYF. CDR3 in DNA: TGTGCCAGCAGCTTGAGACGGGACGAGCAGTACTTC.

CDR3 DNA sequence: TGTGCCAGCACCCTAGCGGCGTACGAGCAGTACTTC. This encodes CASTLAAYEQYF. The chain employs TRBV6-4 and TRBJ2-7; 7 positions match TRBD2. V was clipped by 7 bases and J by 4 bases; unmatched bases: 4. Germline V gene data show CDR1 as MRHNA and CDR2 as SNTAGT. The CDR3 loop spans 12 amino acids.

The V gene is TRBV2, the J gene TRBJ1-5; 7 bases map to TRBD1. The germline V gene has CDR1 SNHLY and CDR2 FYNNEI. V lost 3 bases to trimming and J lost 11 bases; unmatched junction nucleotides: 10. This CDR3 is 14 amino acids long. The CDR3 protein is CASSEGQYIVAQHF. The DNA of the CDR3 is TGTGCCAGCAGTGAGGGACAGTATATTGTGGCCCAGCATTTT.

The genes are TRBV9 and TRBJ2-3; TRBD2 aligns across 12 bases. The CDR3 has 15 residues. V was pared by 3 bases and J by 5 bases, with 4 bases of the junction left unmatched. Looked up from germline, CDR1 is SGDLS and CDR2 is YYNGEE. DNA for the CDR3: TGTGCCAGCAGCGCTAGCGGGGGGGCCGTAGATACGCAGTATTTT. Translating gives CASSASGGAVDTQYF.

This rearrangement joins TRBV6-1 to TRBJ2-7; TRBD2 might be the D (6 bases). This CDR3 has 16 amino acids. Trimming cost V 0 bases and J 4 bases, with 16 bases left between them. Germline V gene sequence: CDR1 MNHNS, CDR2 SASEGT. Written as DNA, the CDR3 is TGTGCCAGCAGTGAAGCGGGGCGGGGCGGATTTTACGAGCAGTACTTC. Residues: CASSEAGRGGFYEQYF.

The chain joins TRBV5-4 to TRBJ2-3, with 13 positions matching TRBD2. The CDR3 is 16 amino acids. CDR1 and CDR2 (germline): SGHNT, YYREEE (reference sequence). V lost 2 bases and J lost 5; bases outside the gene matches: 5. CDR3 loop: CASSLPGTSGVDTQYF. The DNA for the CDR3 is TGTGCCAGCAGCTTACCCGGGACTAGCGGGGTAGATACGCAGTATTTT.

The gene calls are TRBV19 and TRBJ1-1; tentatively, D is TRBD1 (5 bases). Germline V gene sequence: CDR1 LNHDA, CDR2 SQIVND (reference sequence). Trimming cost V 3 bases and J 4 bases, with 6 bases left between them. The CDR3 runs 12 residues. DNA for the CDR3: TGTGCCAGTAGTATGGGGGGCACTGAAGCTTTCTTT. Protein product: CASSMGGTEAFF.

The chain recombines TRBV11-2 with TRBJ1-6; D not resolved. Germline lookup yields CDR1 SGHAT and CDR2 FQNNGV. Trimming took 0 bases from V and 7 from J, leaving 10 bases between them. The CDR3 consists of 15 residues. The CDR3, as DNA: TGTGCCAGCAGCTTAGAGGGCCTATTGAATTCACCCCTCCACTTT. Translation gives CASSLEGLLNSPLHF. Full variable domain (outside the CDR3, taken from reference TRBV11-2 and TRBJ1-6): EAGVAQSPRYKIIEKRQSVAFWCNPISGHATLYWYQQILGQGPKLLIQFQNNGVVDDSQLPKDRFSAERLKGVDSTLKIQPAKLEDSAVYLCASSLEGLLNSPLHFGNGTRLTVT.

As for this clone: The sample holds other DNA sequences that translate to the same CDR3. The V call is TRBV12-3 or TRBV12-4, the J call TRBJ1-2; D ambiguous. This CDR3 is 12 amino acids long. V lost 3 bases, J lost 4 bases, and 6 bases lay in between. This CDR3 reads CASSFRSYGYTF. CDR3 bases: TGTGCCAGCAGTTTTCGTAGCTATGGCTACACCTTC.

This clone has just a few counts. The chain links TRBV4-3 to TRBJ2-1, with no clear D. Trimming cost V 0 bases and J 0 bases, with 12 bases left between them. Germline CDR1 reads LGHNA; CDR2 reads YSLEER. The CDR3 totals 17 residues. CDR3 in amino acids: CASSQDRSESSYNEQFF. As DNA, the CDR3 is TGCGCCAGCAGCCAAGATAGAAGCGAGAGCTCCTACAATGAGCAGTTCTTC.

The chain uses TRBV6-5 and TRBJ1-2; D call uncertain. The length of the CDR3 is 13 residues. Between the trimmed V and J ends, which lost 6 bases and 2 bases, there was a span of 10 bases. Germline lookup yields CDR1 MNHEY and CDR2 SVGAGI. The CDR3 nucleotides are TGTGCCAGCAGCTATGGTACCAACTATGGCTACACCTTC. Amino acid sequence: CASSYGTNYGYTF.

This clone was counted a few times. V and J are TRBV6-5 and TRBJ1-3, with D tentatively TRBD1 (6 bases). The CDR3 has 14 residues. Per germline, CDR1 MNHEY and CDR2 SVGAGI. The V gene lost 5 bases and the J gene lost 0 bases, with 8 bases spanning the gap. The CDR3: CASSRGYSGNTIYF. The DNA of the CDR3 is TGTGCCAGCAGTAGGGGGTACTCTGGAAACACCATATATTTT.

The chain is built from TRBV30 and TRBJ1-5, with TRBD1 matching over 7 bases. V trimming: 3 bases; J trimming: 10 bases; junction bases outside the gene matches: 15. CDR1 GTSNPN and CDR2 SVGIG come from the germline V gene (reference sequence). This CDR3 contains 15 residues. This CDR3 is CAWSQGDSQGSPQHF. DNA of the CDR3: TGTGCCTGGAGCCAAGGGGACAGCCAGGGGTCTCCCCAGCATTTT. Based on the CDR3 plus reference TRBV30 and TRBJ1-5, the full variable domain is SQTIHQWPATLVQPVGSPLSLECTVEGTSNPNLYWYRQAAGRGLQLLFYSVGIGQISSEVPQNLSASRPQDRQFILSSKKLLLSDSGFYLCAWSQGDSQGSPQHFGDGTRLSIL.

V and J are TRBV28 and TRBJ2-2, with TRBD1 as a possible D gene (5 bases). CDR1 MDHEN and CDR2 SYDVKM come from the germline V gene. Deletions cut 5 bases from V and 7 bases from J, with 11 bases between. The CDR3 totals 13 residues. The CDR3 bases are TGTGCCAGCAGTCTGGGGCCTGGCGGGGAGCTGTTTTTT. As protein: CASSLGPGGELFF.

The chain recombines TRBV6-5 with TRBJ1-1; 7 bases are shared with TRBD1. This CDR3 has 15 residues. Germline values: CDR1 MNHEY, CDR2 SVGAGI. The trim removed 6 bases at V and 2 bases at J, leaving 9 bases unmatched. In DNA form, the CDR3 reads TGTGCCAGCAGGCAACCGGGACAGCCAAACACTGAAGCTTTCTTT. Translation: CASRQPGQPNTEAFF.

The CDR3 nucleotides read TGTGCCATACAGACAGGGTCTGGCTACACCTTC. Residues: CAIQTGSGYTF. V is TRBV2 and J is TRBJ1-2; 7 nucleotides align to TRBD1. This CDR3 region has 11 residues. Germline loops: CDR1 SNHLY, CDR2 FYNNEI. J gave up 7 bases and V 10 bases, and 6 bases lay outside the gene matches.